This T cell receptor (beta chain) was captured by sequencing in a study of blood T cell repertoires in COVID-19. Study context: COVID-19 samples collected from the United States, Italy and Spain covered acute and convalescent phases. PBMCs, B-cell-depleted T cells, or T cells were the source of the cDNA or gDNA that made up the material.

Per the original data handling: Amplification from reference gene primers served as the basis for estimated nucleated cell counts. Produced via immunoSEQ multiplex PCR; TCRdb's table is partial and in-frame only. The V and J calls and clone size are taken from that table; D and trimming were inferred from the DNA. The sample contains 90,000 to 100,000 clones, 85% of which appear only once. The CDR3 has 16 residues. Trimming at V came to 4 bases and at J to 2 bases, leaving 9 bases not matched to a gene. Germline V gene sequence: CDR1 KGHSH, CDR2 LQKENI. This clone has only a few counts. The sequence derives from an elderly man with acute or convalescent COVID-19. The chain has TRBV18 and TRBJ2-7; 9 nucleotides line up with TRBD1. Sequenced: peripheral blood. CDR3: CASSLQTGGHTYEQYF. CDR3 coding DNA: TGTGCCAGCTCACTCCAGACAGGGGGACATACCTACGAGCAGTACTTC.